The 14 T cell receptor beta chains given below trace back to one sample, sequenced in a study of T-cell memory formation after mild COVID-19. Each CDR3 protein is one row after TCRdb ran MiXCR on the 5' RACE reads. The top ten hold around a fifth of the sample, which has fewer than 400,000 distinct CDR3 sequences, 15% to 20% seen once. Sequencing was carried out using PBMCs or a T cell subset sorted from them (not recorded which). The receptors derive from a man in his late teens or twenties who had mild COVID-19 (a few samples of this study predate the infection). Cell type and time point are not known.

The V gene is TRBV7-2, the J gene TRBJ2-3, with D possibly matching TRBD2 (7 bases). Germline V gives CDR1 SGHTA, CDR2 FQGNSA. The CDR3 consists of 17 residues. V lost 7 bases, J lost 0 bases, and 20 bases lay in between. The CDR3 is CASTLGGGGPSTDTQYF. CDR3 bases: TGTGCCAGCACCTTGGGGGGGGGCGGTCCAAGCACAGATACGCAGTATTTT.

V gene TRBV5-1 combines with J gene TRBJ1-5, with a possible D match to TRBD1 (5 bases). Germline CDR1 SGHRS, CDR2 YFSETQ. The CDR3 spans 13 residues. Trimming took 0 bases from V and 9 from J, leaving 10 bases between them. The CDR3 sequence is CASSLAGGRPQHF. The CDR3 coding sequence is TGCGCCAGCAGCTTGGCCGGGGGAAGGCCCCAGCATTTT.

This clonotype was recorded many times. V is TRBV7-2 and J is TRBJ2-3; TRBD2 matches 10 bases. V lost 5 bases, J lost 1 base, and 6 bases stayed unmatched. Germline V gene sequence: CDR1 SGHTA, CDR2 FQGNSA. The CDR3 spans 16 residues. CDR3 loop: CASSRNSGGGTDTQYF. CDR3 DNA: TGTGCCAGCAGCCGAAACAGCGGGGGGGGCACAGATACGCAGTATTTT.

This sequence joins TRBV20-1 and TRBJ2-7; 7 bases map to TRBD2. The V and J ends lost 2 bases and 8 bases, in that order; junction bases with no gene match: 9. From germline, CDR1 is DFQATT and CDR2 SNEGSKA (reference sequence). The CDR3 consists of 13 residues. CDR3 loop: CSARLSGVEKQYF. For the CDR3, the DNA is TGCAGTGCTAGACTAAGCGGGGTGGAGAAGCAGTACTTC.

In its sample, this clonotype was seen a few times. The genes are TRBV25-1 and TRBJ2-3; TRBD1 matches at 7 bases. V trimming: 1 base; J trimming: 4 bases; junction bases outside the gene matches: 5. Germline assignment: CDR1 MGHDK and CDR2 SYGVNS. The CDR3 loop spans 15 amino acids. CDR3 loop: CASSELGGPADTQYF. CDR3 coding DNA: TGTGCCAGCAGTGAATTAGGGGGCCCCGCAGATACGCAGTATTTT.

This chain uses TRBV20-1 with TRBJ2-4; perhaps TRBD1 as D (6 bases). This CDR3 spans 12 amino acids. Trimming took 6 bases from V and 8 from J, leaving 14 bases between them. CDR1 and CDR2 (germline): DFQATT, SNEGSKA (reference sequence). The CDR3 here is CSARNRDDIQYF. As DNA, the CDR3 is TGCAGTGCACGTAACAGGGACGACATTCAGTACTTC.

The chain employs TRBV2 and TRBJ1-6; no clear D. The germline V gene has CDR1 SNHLY and CDR2 FYNNEI. There are 14 residues in the CDR3. Trimming removed 6 bases at V and 9 bases at J, with 15 bases between. CDR3 nucleotides: TGTGCCAGCAGGGTGGCGTCAGGTGGTTCACCCCTCCACTTT. It translates to CASRVASGGSPLHF. The full variable domain, with the rest looked up from reference TRBV2 and TRBJ1-6, is EPEVTQTPSHQVTQMGQEVILRCVPISNHLYFYWYRQILGQKVEFLVSFYNNEISEKSEIFDDQFSVERPDGSNFTLKIRSTKLEDSAMYFCASRVASGGSPLHFGNGTRLTVT.

This chain uses TRBV28 with TRBJ2-7, with 10 positions matching TRBD1. V gave up 10 bases and J gave up 4 bases; unmatched junction bases: 4. CDR1 and CDR2 from the germline V gene are MDHEN and SYDVKM. The CDR3 runs to 12 residues. The CDR3 loop reads CATQDRGYEQYV. The CDR3 DNA reads as TGTGCCACCCAGGACAGGGGGTACGAGCAGTACGTC.

The chain combines TRBV7-2 with TRBJ2-5; D is undetermined. Germline-derived CDR1 and CDR2 are SGHTA and FQGNSA. V lost 1 base and J 5 bases, leaving 14 bases between the germline ends. The CDR3 is 15 residues long. The CDR3 region is CASSLGSASGETQYF. In nucleotides, the CDR3 is TGTGCCAGCAGCTTAGGGTCGGCCTCCGGGGAGACCCAGTACTTC.

The genes are TRBV20-1 and TRBJ1-1, with D possibly matching TRBD1 (5 bases). This CDR3 has 15 amino acids. The germline CDR1 and CDR2 sequences are DFQATT and SNEGSKA (reference sequence). V was pared by 1 base and J by 3 bases, with 15 bases between. CDR3 nucleotide sequence: TGCAGTGCTAGAGGAATTGCGGACACTCACACTGAAGCTTTCTTT. This sequence encodes CSARGIADTHTEAFF.

This clonotype occurred a few times. The CDR3 sequence: CASSLPVGELFF. CDR3 bases: TGTGCCAGCAGCTTGCCGGTGGGAGAGCTGTTTTTT. The rearrangement joins TRBV5-6 to TRBJ2-2, with unresolved D. CDR3 length: 12 amino acids. The germline CDR1 and CDR2 sequences are SGHDT and YYEEEE. V dropped 1 base and J dropped 11 bases, with 9 bases sitting between them. Full variable domain (missing parts from reference TRBV5-6 and TRBJ2-2): DAGVTQSPTHLIKTRGQQVTLRCSPKSGHDTVSWYQQALGQGPQFIFQYYEEEERQRGNFPDRFSGHQFPNYSSELNVNALLLGDSALYLCASSLPVGELFFGEGSRLTVL.

A few counts support this clonotype. This chain uses TRBV7-9 with TRBJ1-5; tentative D call: TRBD1 (5 bases). Trimming took off 0 bases at V and 7 bases at J, with 13 bases between the two ends. In germline, CDR1 is SEHNR, CDR2 FQNEAQ (reference sequence). The length of the CDR3 is 15 residues. In nucleotides, the CDR3 is TGTGCCAGCAGCTTAGCGCTGGGGGAAAGCCAGCCCCAGCATTTT. Amino acid sequence: CASSLALGESQPQHF. The complete variable domain, with remaining parts taken from reference TRBV7-9 and TRBJ1-5, reads DTGVSQNPRHKITKRGQNVTFRCDPISEHNRLYWYRQTLGQGPEFLTYFQNEAQLEKSRLLSDRFSAERPKGSFSTLEIQRTEQGDSAMYLCASSLALGESQPQHFGDGTRLSIL.

With regard to this clonotype: A much larger clone lies a single base off, so this may be a read error. The chain combines TRBV29-1 with TRBJ2-1; possibly TRBD1 for D (6 bases). Deletions cut 7 bases from V and 0 bases from J, with 16 bases between. Germline V gives CDR1 SQVTM, CDR2 ANQGSEA. The CDR3 loop spans 15 amino acids. CDR3 sequence reads: CSEERTDSSYNEQFF. DNA for the CDR3: TGCAGCGAAGAACGGACGGACAGCTCCTACAATGAGCAGTTCTTC.

V gene TRBV12-3 or TRBV12-4 combines with J gene TRBJ2-4; tentatively, D is TRBD2 (6 bases). The CDR3 is 14 amino acids. Trimming removed 11 bases from V and 1 base from J, with 15 bases in between. This CDR3 is CASSEGPAKNIQYF. CDR3 nucleotides: TGTGCCTCCTCGGAGGGGCCCGCCAAAAACATTCAGTACTTC.